This T cell receptor beta chain was captured by sequencing in a study of blood T cell repertoires in COVID-19. Assay used: immunoSEQ multiplex PCR; TCRdb lists only in-frame clones, some missing. The table has tens of thousands of clones, around 83% seen once. Trimming took 5 bases from V and 5 from J; bases not matched to a gene: 3. CDR3 length: 13 residues. Germline loops: CDR1 SGHTA, CDR2 FQGNSA. The specimen was peripheral blood. This chain links TRBV7-2 with TRBJ2-7; 10 nucleotides agree with TRBD2. The clonotype comes from a woman of 80 years or more with active or convalescent COVID-19. The CDR3 is CASSPLAGDEQYF. CDR3 in DNA: TGTGCCAGCAGCCCCCTAGCGGGAGACGAGCAGTACTTC.